The 8 T cell receptor beta chains presented below share a single source sample, sequenced in a study of CD8 T cells in Susac syndrome. Reverse transcription of about 0.45 to 1 ug RNA was performed with random hexamers. TCRdb ran MiXCR on the immunoSEQ multiplex PCR reads and lists one entry per CDR3 protein. The sample consists of about 130,000 distinct CDR3 sequences, about 95% of them appearing once. The sequencing input was CD4+ T cells from PBMCs. The receptors originated from a human donor in good health.

The CDR3 is CASSPKRKKETQYF. For the CDR3, the DNA is TGTGCCAGCAGCCCAAAGCGGAAGAAAGAGACCCAGTACTTC. The rearrangement joins TRBV7-9 to TRBJ2-5; D possibly corresponds to TRBD2 (5 bases). The CDR3 extends over 14 amino acids. The germline CDR1 and CDR2 sequences are SEHNR and FQNEAQ (reference sequence). V was pared by 5 bases and J by 3 bases, with 13 bases between.

The chain is built from TRBV5-6 and TRBJ2-1; D not certain. This CDR3 has 14 residues. Trimming left V 0 bases short and J 4 bases short, with 8 bases between. CDR1 is SGHDT and CDR2 is YYEEEE in the germline V gene. CDR3 in DNA: TGTGCCAGCAGCTTGGCCCCGCCGTACAATGAGCAGTTCTTC. Amino acid sequence: CASSLAPPYNEQFF. Drawing the rest from reference TRBV5-6 and TRBJ2-1, the complete variable domain is DAGVTQSPTHLIKTRGQQVTLRCSPKSGHDTVSWYQQALGQGPQFIFQYYEEEERQRGNFPDRFSGHQFPNYSSELNVNALLLGDSALYLCASSLAPPYNEQFFGPGTRLTVL.

The chain combines TRBV14 with TRBJ2-3; 8 nucleotides align to TRBD2. The CDR3 has 16 residues. J was trimmed by 3 bases and V by 0 bases; bases with no gene match: 5. Looked up from germline, CDR1 is SGHDN and CDR2 is FVKESK. The CDR3: CASSQDPGLVTDTQYF. DNA for the CDR3: TGTGCCAGCAGCCAAGATCCGGGACTAGTAACAGATACGCAGTATTTT.

The chain uses TRBV7-9 and TRBJ2-7; D ambiguous. In germline, CDR1 is SEHNR, CDR2 FQNEAQ (reference sequence). Trimming cost V 1 base and J 7 bases, with 8 bases left between them. The CDR3 runs to 12 residues. The CDR3 DNA follows: TGTGCCAGCAGCTTAGTTTCCGAGGAGCAGTACTTC. The encoded protein is CASSLVSEEQYF. The full variable domain, rest sourced from reference TRBV7-9 and TRBJ2-7, is DTGVSQNPRHKITKRGQNVTFRCDPISEHNRLYWYRQTLGQGPEFLTYFQNEAQLEKSRLLSDRFSAERPKGSFSTLEIQRTEQGDSAMYLCASSLVSEEQYFGPGTRLTVT.

The chain recombines TRBV28 with TRBJ1-2, with 7 nucleotides matching TRBD1. Germline V gene data show CDR1 as MDHEN and CDR2 as SYDVKM. V was clipped by 3 bases and J by 8 bases; unmatched bases: 3. The CDR3 loop spans 12 amino acids. The CDR3 spells CASSLRTGGYTF. The CDR3 bases are TGTGCCAGCAGTTTGAGGACAGGCGGCTACACCTTC.

CDR3 sequence reads: CSARDRVNWYNEQFF. CDR3 bases: TGCAGTGCTAGAGATAGAGTTAATTGGTACAATGAGCAGTTCTTC. The chain couples TRBV20-1 to TRBJ2-1; D gene uncertain. The V gene's germline CDR1 is DFQATT and CDR2 SNEGSKA (reference sequence). The CDR3 is 15 residues long. Deletions cut 0 bases from V and 4 bases from J, with 13 bases between.

V usage is TRBV3-1 and J usage is TRBJ2-5; TRBD2 matches at 8 bases. V lost 0 bases and J lost 11; bases outside the gene matches: 2. The CDR3 is made up of 12 amino acids. Per germline, CDR1 LGHDT and CDR2 YNNKEL (reference sequence). CDR3: CASSQDERGQYF. CDR3 in DNA: TGTGCCAGCAGCCAAGATGAGCGGGGGCAGTACTTC.

This chain connects TRBV25-1 to TRBJ2-1; either TRBD1 or TRBD2 may supply D (6 bases each). V was shortened by 6 bases and J by 9 bases, with 18 bases between the two germline ends. The CDR3 totals 14 residues. Germline V gene data show CDR1 as MGHDK and CDR2 as SYGVNS. CDR3 coding DNA: TGTGCCAGCAGGGGGCTAGGGGGGCCCGGTGAGCAGTTCTTC. It codes for CASRGLGGPGEQFF.